The 14 T cell receptor beta chains listed next were all sequenced from one sample in a study of blood T cell repertoires in COVID-19. Profiling relied on immunoSEQ multiplex PCR, and the TCRdb table lists in-frame clones only, not all of them. This table holds 450,000 or so clones, 89% found once. Specimen: peripheral blood. The receptors derive from a woman in her forties with COVID-19, enrolled during active disease.

The chain uses TRBV6-2 or TRBV6-3 and TRBJ1-2, with D possibly being TRBD1 (6 bases). This CDR3 has 14 residues. The V end lost 4 bases, the J end lost 8 bases, and 17 bases lay between the germline ends. The germline CDR1 and CDR2 sequences are MNHEY and SVGEGT. CDR3 amino acids: CASSSRDIGSGYTF. The CDR3 nucleotides read TGTGCCAGCAGTTCCCGGGACATTGGAAGCGGCTACACCTTC.

The rearrangement links TRBV11-3 to TRBJ2-3; D is perhaps TRBD1 (5 bases). The CDR3 covers 14 residues. Germline assignment: CDR1 SGHNT and CDR2 YENEEA. V dropped 3 bases and J dropped 6 bases, with 13 bases sitting between them. CDR3 protein: CASSFGRADDTQYF. The CDR3 region has the DNA TGTGCCAGCAGCTTCGGCAGGGCGGATGATACGCAGTATTTT.

This chain connects TRBV6-5 to TRBJ1-3; TRBD1 matches 7 bases. The CDR3 runs to 15 residues. With V trimmed by 5 bases and J by 0 bases, 4 bases remained unmatched. Germline CDR1 MNHEY, CDR2 SVGAGI. CDR3 in DNA: TGTGCCAGCAGTCGGGACAGATTCTCTGGAAACACCATATATTTT. Translating gives CASSRDRFSGNTIYF.

This sequence joins TRBV5-6 and TRBJ2-1; 7 bases are a match to TRBD1. This CDR3 spans 19 amino acids. V was clipped by 2 bases and J by 4 bases; unmatched bases: 18. Looked up from germline, CDR1 is SGHDT and CDR2 is YYEEEE. The CDR3 nucleotides read TGTGCCAGCAGCTTAACTTCCATCCTGCCGGGACAGCCTTACAATGAGCAGTTCTTC. Its protein product is CASSLTSILPGQPYNEQFF.

V is TRBV9 and J is TRBJ2-2, with TRBD1 matching over 7 bases. The trim removed 0 bases at V and 4 bases at J, leaving 6 bases unmatched. Germline CDR1 and CDR2: SGDLS and YYNGEE. The CDR3 runs to 16 residues. The DNA for the CDR3 is TGTGCCAGCAGCGTAGAGGGGGCGATGAGCACCGGGGAGCTGTTTTTT. This encodes CASSVEGAMSTGELFF.

This clone was recorded once. V gene TRBV6-5 combines with J gene TRBJ1-2, with D unresolved. Germline lookup yields CDR1 MNHEY and CDR2 SVGAGI. This CDR3 is 15 amino acids long. Between the trimmed V and J ends, which lost 0 bases and 5 bases, there was a span of 13 bases. The DNA for the CDR3 is TGTGCCAGCAGTTACTCGAGGCGGAGTGAATATGGCTACACCTTC. Its translation is CASSYSRRSEYGYTF.

The chain carries TRBV9 and TRBJ1-3; D call uncertain. Germline values: CDR1 SGDLS, CDR2 YYNGEE. This CDR3 comprises 15 residues. V gave up 0 bases and J gave up 4 bases, with 11 bases separating them. As DNA, the CDR3 is TGTGCCAGCAGCGTAGGAACAGTATCGGGAAACACCATATATTTT. Translation gives CASSVGTVSGNTIYF.

This rearrangement joins TRBV7-9 to TRBJ1-4; tentatively, D is TRBD1 (6 bases). CDR1 and CDR2 (germline): SEHNR, FQNEAQ (reference sequence). Trimming took off 1 base at V and 10 bases at J, with 10 bases between the two ends. This CDR3 is 13 amino acids long. This CDR3 is CASSLVGGGKLFF. Written as DNA, the CDR3 is TGTGCCAGCAGCTTAGTAGGGGGGGGAAAACTGTTTTTT. The full variable domain, completed using reference TRBV7-9 and TRBJ1-4, is DTGVSQNPRHKITKRGQNVTFRCDPISEHNRLYWYRQTLGQGPEFLTYFQNEAQLEKSRLLSDRFSAERPKGSFSTLEIQRTEQGDSAMYLCASSLVGGGKLFFGSGTQLSVL.

V is TRBV6-2 or TRBV6-3 and J is TRBJ2-3, with a tentative D call TRBD1 (5 bases). There are 14 residues in the CDR3. Between the trimmed V and J ends, which lost 5 bases and 0 bases, there was a span of 9 bases. CDR1 is MNHEY and CDR2 is SVGEGT in the germline V gene. The CDR3 protein is CASSRYRSTDTQYF. The DNA of the CDR3 is TGTGCCAGCAGTAGGTACAGGAGCACAGATACGCAGTATTTT.

The gene calls are TRBV20-1 and TRBJ2-7, with D possibly matching TRBD2 (5 bases). V was cut by 3 bases and J by 7 bases, with 16 bases left in between. This CDR3 spans 13 amino acids. Germline assignment: CDR1 DFQATT and CDR2 SNEGSKA (reference sequence). CDR3 DNA sequence: TGCAGTGCTAGTCAGAAGGCCGGCGGGGAGCAGTACTTC. Protein: CSASQKAGGEQYF.

The chain couples TRBV6-5 to TRBJ1-1, with D perhaps TRBD1 (5 bases). The CDR3 has 14 residues. Germline V CDR1 and CDR2: MNHEY, SVGAGI. Between the trimmed V and J ends, which lost 2 bases and 4 bases, there was a span of 11 bases. The chain's CDR3 is CASSYGAVPTEAFF. CDR3 nucleotide sequence: TGTGCCAGCAGTTACGGGGCGGTGCCCACTGAAGCTTTCTTT.

The rearrangement links TRBV7-8 to TRBJ1-1; possibly TRBD1 for D (6 bases). The CDR3 contains 16 residues. V gave up 7 bases and J gave up 1 base, with 19 bases separating them. CDR1 is SGHVS, CDR2 FQNEAQ, per germline. CDR3 loop: CASNKQGTHPNTEAFF. The CDR3 nucleotides read TGTGCCAGCAATAAACAGGGAACACACCCGAACACTGAAGCTTTCTTT.

V is TRBV24-1 and J is TRBJ1-5, with 9 bases matching TRBD1. J was trimmed by 0 bases and V by 3 bases; bases with no gene match: 2. Germline CDR1 is KGHDR and CDR2 is SFDVKD. The CDR3 has 16 residues. CDR3 sequence: CATSDADRGSNQPQHF. The CDR3 region has the DNA TGTGCCACCAGTGATGCGGACAGGGGTAGCAATCAGCCCCAGCATTTT.

This clone was found once. The chain joins TRBV27 to TRBJ1-2, with TRBD1 as a possible D gene (5 bases). The V end lost 2 bases, the J end lost 4 bases, and 14 bases lay between the germline ends. Germline CDR1 reads MNHEY; CDR2 reads SMNVEV (reference sequence). The CDR3 totals 15 residues. The DNA of the CDR3 is TGTGCCAGCAGTTTAGGGGGGGGACTTCCCTATGGCTACACCTTC. Translation gives CASSLGGGLPYGYTF.